This T cell receptor beta chain is from a study of T-cell reconstitution after alpha-beta-depleted transplantation in children. The study's findings and limits: Most T-cell counts and diversity one year after the transplant came from T cells that were newly produced. Some patients' high day-60 TCRbeta diversity was traced to surviving recipient T cells and thymic progenitors.

This clonotype has at least ten counts. Its target is unknown. V was cut by 6 bases and J by 6 bases, with 15 bases left in between. The CDR3 sequence is 13 residues long. CDR1 and CDR2 (germline): MNHNY, SVGAGI (reference sequence). For TCRbeta, the library was prepared with unique molecular identifiers. TCRdb called the PCR reads again in MiXCR, with one record for every CDR3 protein. The data contain 200,000 to 300,000 distinct CDR3 sequences, 20% to 30% of them singletons. The sample consisted of PBMCs, taken before TCRalphabeta/CD19-depleted stem cell transplant. V and J are TRBV6-6 and TRBJ2-7, with a weak D call TRBD1 (5 bases). The origin of this receptor is a girl aged 2-10 years with Fanconi anemia, due to receive a stem cell transplant. The CDR3 nucleotides are TGTGCCAGCAGCTTGACAGTTACCGGCGAGCAGTACTTC. As protein: CASSLTVTGEQYF.